This TCR beta chain originates from a study of cytomegalovirus exposure and HLA in healthy donors. Use of 60 Vbeta and 13 Jbeta primers characterized the PCR. The protocol was immunoSEQ multiplex PCR, while the TCRdb copy is restricted to in-frame clones and leaves out a portion. Here the sample spans some 160,000 clones, 65% to 80% being singletons. This clone was seen a few times. Its specificity is not known. Germline V gene lookup returns CDR1 MGHRA and CDR2 YSYEKL. V lost 2 bases to trimming and J lost 4 bases, with 8 bases between them. The CDR3 loop spans 13 amino acids. Points from the study as a whole: Later findings reportedly placed an Asian-associated ancestry cluster below the approximately 630-donor mean for N-insertions. Later analysis showed TCR association rates varying by HLA locus, highest for DRB1 and lowest for HLA-C.

The sequenced material came from PBMCs. This receptor was identified in a woman aged 40 to 55 in good health and CMV-seropositive. The chain joins TRBV4-1 to TRBJ1-1, with D unclear. DNA for the CDR3: TGCGCCAGCAGCCAACGACTCGTCACTGAAGCTTTCTTT. Translation gives CASSQRLVTEAFF.